Below, 22 T cell receptor beta chains from the same sample are listed, as sequenced in a study of regulatory T cells in long-lasting Graves disease. CDR3 regions were amplified by Arm-PCR using iRepertoire HTBI primers to build TCR beta libraries. MiXCR, applied by TCRdb to the multiplex PCR reads, yields one record per CDR3 protein. The sample includes a few hundred thousand distinct CDR3 sequences, around 19% of them seen just once. Sample time point: newly diagnosed GD, antithyroid drugs for less than 3 months. The TCR library was prepared using RNA isolated from PBMCs. Here the sequenced sample was peripheral blood mononuclear cells (PBMCs), taken at new diagnosis, from a patient treated with antithyroid drugs. The receptors originated from a female donor with Graves disease.

This clonotype was seen ten or more times. The genes are TRBV24-1 and TRBJ2-7; D is unresolved. CDR3 size: 13 residues. Germline assignment: CDR1 KGHDR and CDR2 SFDVKD. V lost 1 base and J 7 bases, leaving 10 bases between the germline ends. The DNA of the CDR3 is TGTGCCACCAGTGATTTTCTGGGCCAGGAGCAGTACTTC. Translated, it gives CATSDFLGQEQYF.

This clonotype was found many times. The chain joins TRBV4-1 to TRBJ1-6, with D unresolved. Trimming removed 0 bases from V and 5 bases from J, with 2 bases in between. The length of the CDR3 is 13 residues. The germline gives CDR1 MGHRA, CDR2 YSYEKL. CDR3 sequence (DNA): TGCGCCAGCAGCCAAGATGATAATTCACCCCTCCACTTT. Translation: CASSQDDNSPLHF.

This clonotype has at least ten counts. This sequence joins TRBV20-1 and TRBJ2-1, with TRBD2 matching over 11 bases. This CDR3 comprises 15 residues. Trimming took 3 bases from V and 8 from J; bases not matched to a gene: 9. Germline V lookup: CDR1 DFQATT, CDR2 SNEGSKA (reference sequence). The CDR3, as DNA: TGCAGTGCTAGGACTAGCGGGACGGTATGGGATGAGCAGTTCTTC. This codes for CSARTSGTVWDEQFF.

DNA for the CDR3: TGTGCCAGCACAGGGGAAGGAGAGACCCAGTACTTC. The encoded protein is CASTGEGETQYF. The chain employs TRBV7-2 and TRBJ2-5, with TRBD1 as a possible D gene (6 bases). V lost 7 bases, J lost 4 bases, and 10 bases lay in between. The CDR3 has 12 residues. CDR1 is SGHTA and CDR2 is FQGNSA in the germline V gene.

The CDR3 nucleotides are TGTGCCAGCAGCTATGGCGGTGGGACAGGGATCTACGAGCAGTACTTC. Its protein product is CASSYGGGTGIYEQYF. This chain connects TRBV7-9 to TRBJ2-7, with 9 bases aligning to TRBD1. CDR3 size: 16 residues. J lost 3 bases, V lost 4 bases, and 10 bases had no gene match. CDR1 and CDR2 from the germline V gene are SEHNR and FQNEAQ (reference sequence).

This clonotype was detected many times. The V call is TRBV20-1, the J call TRBJ1-2; tentatively, D is TRBD1 (5 bases). The V gene lost 0 bases and the J gene lost 5 bases, with 10 bases spanning the gap. Germline lookup yields CDR1 DFQATT and CDR2 SNEGSKA (reference sequence). This CDR3 region has 13 residues. CDR3 in amino acids: CSARDGHQYGYTF. In DNA, the CDR3 is TGCAGTGCTAGAGATGGACACCAGTATGGCTACACCTTC.

To note about this clonotype: This likely stems from a read error, as it lies one base from a far larger clone. V and J are TRBV12-3 or TRBV12-4 and TRBJ2-1; D is perhaps TRBD2 (6 bases). The CDR3 covers 16 residues. V was pared by 6 bases and J by 10 bases, with 25 bases between. The CDR3 here is CASSPRGSAGSHEQFF. The CDR3 DNA reads TGTGCCAGCAGCCCGAGGGGAAGTGCGGGATCCCACGAGCAGTTCTTC.

This clonotype has a count of ten or more. The chain couples TRBV5-4 to TRBJ1-2; D is possibly TRBD1 (5 bases). This CDR3 has 15 amino acids. Looked up from germline, CDR1 is SGHNT and CDR2 is YYREEE (reference sequence). The V and J ends lost 0 bases and 4 bases respectively, with 13 bases between them. In nucleotides, the CDR3 is TGTGCCAGCAGCTTGGACTGGGGCGCAAGCTATGGCTACACCTTC. It yields the protein CASSLDWGASYGYTF.

In its sample, this clonotype was seen many times. The rearrangement uses TRBV7-9 and TRBJ1-6, with D unclear. The germline CDR1 and CDR2 sequences are SEHNR and FQNEAQ (reference sequence). Trimming cost V 5 bases and J 14 bases, with 10 bases left between them. The length of the CDR3 is 11 residues. The CDR3 nucleotides are TGTGCCAGCAGCGATACTTCGTCCCTCCACTTT. Amino acid sequence: CASSDTSSLHF. The entire variable domain, with the rest obtained from reference TRBV7-9 and TRBJ1-6, is as follows: DTGVSQNPRHKITKRGQNVTFRCDPISEHNRLYWYRQTLGQGPEFLTYFQNEAQLEKSRLLSDRFSAERPKGSFSTLEIQRTEQGDSAMYLCASSDTSSLHFGNGTRLTVT.

This clonotype was seen ten or more times. This sequence joins TRBV7-2 and TRBJ1-2, with D maybe TRBD1 (6 bases). Germline-derived CDR1 and CDR2 are SGHTA and FQGNSA. The CDR3 covers 15 residues. Trimming took off 1 base at V and 7 bases at J, with 16 bases between the two ends. CDR3 sequence: CASSLVGRGSSGYTF. CDR3 in DNA: TGTGCCAGCAGCTTAGTCGGCAGGGGTTCGAGTGGCTACACCTTC.

The chain combines TRBV28 with TRBJ2-7, with TRBD1 identical over 8 bases. The CDR3 extends over 14 amino acids. Germline values: CDR1 MDHEN, CDR2 SYDVKM. The V segment lost 5 bases and the J segment 6 bases; nucleotides outside the gene matches: 9. The DNA of the CDR3 is TGTGCCAGCAGTCCCCAGGGGGCGGTTTCCGAGCAGTACTTC. Its protein is CASSPQGAVSEQYF.

This clonotype was seen at least ten times. CDR3 loop: CASSPGQGSTQYF. The CDR3, as DNA: TGTGCCAGCAGCCCCGGACAGGGAAGTACGCAGTATTTT. J is TRBJ2-3 and V is TRBV3-1; TRBD1 matches 8 bases. The CDR3 covers 13 residues. Germline CDR1 is LGHDT and CDR2 is YNNKEL (reference sequence). V shed 4 bases, J shed 8 bases, and the junction held 5 bases outside the gene matches.

This clonotype was picked up many times. The chain employs TRBV11-3 and TRBJ2-5, with unresolved D. This CDR3 contains 17 residues. Trimming took 1 base from V and 4 from J, leaving 19 bases between them. CDR1 SGHNT and CDR2 YENEEA come from the germline V gene. CDR3 nucleotide sequence: TGTGCCAGCAGCTTAGCGACCTGGTCCGCATCTCGAGAGACCCAGTACTTC. Amino acids: CASSLATWSASRETQYF. The complete variable domain, with remaining parts taken from reference TRBV11-3 and TRBJ2-5, reads EAGVVQSPRYKIIEKKQPVAFWCNPISGHNTLYWYLQNLGQGPELLIRYENEEAVDDSQLPKDRFSAERLKGVDSTLKIQPAELGDSAVYLCASSLATWSASRETQYFGPGTRLLVL.

This clonotype was recorded many times. V is TRBV18 and J is TRBJ2-6; D perhaps matches TRBD1 (6 bases). Between the trimmed V and J ends, which lost 0 bases and 11 bases, there was a span of 17 bases. The CDR3 has 16 amino acids. Germline lookup yields CDR1 KGHSH and CDR2 LQKENI. CDR3 region: CASSPPGRGLSYVLTF. CDR3 coding DNA: TGTGCCAGCTCACCACCCGGCAGGGGCCTAAGTTACGTCCTGACTTTC.

This clonotype occurred many times. This chain links TRBV18 with TRBJ1-2, with TRBD1 matching 10 bases. With 3 bases clipped from V and 3 bases from J, the junction kept 4 bases outside the gene matches. CDR3 length equals 15 residues. Germline V gene lookup returns CDR1 KGHSH and CDR2 LQKENI. CDR3 sequence reads: CASSPTGGADYGYTF. For the CDR3, the DNA is TGTGCCAGCTCACCGACAGGGGGCGCAGACTATGGCTACACCTTC.

In this sample, this clonotype turned up many times. The gene calls are TRBV11-3 and TRBJ2-7; 10 positions match TRBD2. The V gene end was trimmed by 5 bases and the J gene end by 6 bases; junction bases not matched to a gene: 13. CDR3 length: 16 residues. Germline V gives CDR1 SGHNT, CDR2 YENEEA. CDR3 coding DNA: TGTGCCAGCAGCCAAGCCTTAAGCGGGAGGGCGCGCGAGCAGTACTTC. It yields the protein CASSQALSGRAREQYF.

This clonotype came up many times. J is TRBJ1-4 and V is TRBV12-3 or TRBV12-4; D possibly corresponds to TRBD1 (5 bases). This CDR3 comprises 14 residues. The germline V and J ends were trimmed by 5 bases and 7 bases, with 14 bases remaining between them. The CDR3 here is CASSPRGDGEKLFF. The CDR3 coding sequence is TGTGCCAGCAGTCCGAGGGGCGACGGTGAAAAACTGTTTTTT.

This clonotype was found many times. This chain uses TRBV6-2 or TRBV6-3 with TRBJ1-2; 8 nucleotides match TRBD1. The CDR3 totals 15 residues. CDR1 MNHEY and CDR2 SVGEGT come from the germline V gene. The V gene end was trimmed by 0 bases and the J gene end by 7 bases; junction bases not matched to a gene: 7. The CDR3: CASSYSPGTGSGYTF. The CDR3 nucleotides are TGTGCCAGCAGTTACTCCCCCGGGACAGGAAGTGGCTACACCTTC.

In its sample, this clonotype was seen many times. One end of the junction is discordant with germline, which a read error may explain. V gene TRBV11-2 combines with J gene TRBJ2-2; 9 nucleotides match TRBD2. From germline, CDR1 is SGHAT and CDR2 FQNNGV. CDR3 length: 16 residues. The CDR3 DNA follows: TGCGCCAGCAGCTTGGTTAGCGGGAGCGGCACCGGGGAGCTGTTTTTT. Translation: CASSLVSGSGTGELFF.

At least ten counts were recorded for this clonotype. V usage is TRBV7-2 and J usage is TRBJ1-2, with unresolved D. The germline V and J ends were trimmed by 3 bases and 4 bases, with 9 bases remaining between them. This CDR3 is built from 13 residues. Germline assignment: CDR1 SGHTA and CDR2 FQGNSA. Here the CDR3 reads CASSFIQSYGYTF. Written as DNA, the CDR3 is TGTGCCAGCAGCTTTATTCAGAGCTATGGCTACACCTTC.

In this sample, this clonotype turned up many times. The V call is TRBV30, the J call TRBJ1-6; no clear D gene. The CDR3 consists of 14 residues. Per germline, CDR1 GTSNPN and CDR2 SVGIG (reference sequence). With 0 bases removed from V and 14 bases from J, the gap between germline ends came to 17 bases. CDR3 sequence (DNA): TGTGCCTGGAGTGTAGGCCCGACCCGAGGGACCCTCCACTTT. It specifies CAWSVGPTRGTLHF.

There are many counts of this clonotype. The chain recombines TRBV5-4 with TRBJ2-3; D uncertain. Germline CDR1 reads SGHNT; CDR2 reads YYREEE (reference sequence). The CDR3 is 13 residues long. The V and J ends lost 2 bases and 2 bases respectively, with 6 bases between them. The CDR3 DNA sequence: TGTGCCAGCAGCTTCTCCCCCACAGATACGCAGTATTTT. As protein: CASSFSPTDTQYF.